The 30 T cell receptor beta chains presented below share a single source sample, sequenced in a study of glioma-infiltrating T cells. The iRepertoire nested amplicon-rescue multiplex PCR amplified TCR alpha and beta CDR3s from RNA. TCRdb itself ran the multiplex PCR reads through MiXCR, one entry per CDR3 protein. The sample lists under 200,000 distinct CDR3 sequences, around 40% occurring once. The sequenced material came from glioma tissue, nonneoplastic brain tissue, or PBMCs (not recorded which). Source of these receptors: a human donor with low-grade glioma or glioblastoma, undergoing nonglioma brain surgery, or in good health (not recorded which).

To note about this clonotype: A much bigger clone sits one base away, suggesting this may be a read error. The chain couples TRBV20-1 to TRBJ2-1; 9 bases line up with TRBD2. Germline loops: CDR1 DFQATT, CDR2 SNEGSKA (reference sequence). The CDR3 sequence is 15 residues long. DNA for the CDR3: TGCAGTGCTCCCTTGACTAGCGGACTTTACAATGAGCAGTCCTTC. It codes for CSAPLTSGLYNEQSF.

Details on this clonotype: A much larger clone differs by one base, so this may be a read error. The V call is TRBV6-5, the J call TRBJ2-7, with a possible D match to TRBD2 (5 bases). The germline gives CDR1 MNHEY, CDR2 SVGAGI. This CDR3 contains 15 residues. The CDR3 region is CSSSPEEQEAGEQYF. CDR3 bases: TGTTCCAGCAGCCCCGAGGAGCAGGAGGCCGGGGAGCAGTACTTC.

Concerning this clonotype: This may be a read error, as it is one base from a much larger clone. The rearrangement joins TRBV2 to TRBJ1-5; D uncertain. This CDR3 region has 11 residues. Germline CDR1 SNHLY, CDR2 FYNNEI. CDR3 sequence reads: CASRGNKPQHF. In DNA, the CDR3 is TGTGCCAGCAGGGGCAATAAGCCCCAGCATTTT.

As to this clonotype: A much larger clone differs from this one at a single base, so this may be a read error. The chain uses TRBV12-3 or TRBV12-4 and TRBJ1-1; no clear D. The CDR3 sequence is 14 residues long. CDR3 sequence (DNA): TGTGCCAGCAGTTTTCGTAGAGGGAATACTGGAGCTTTCTTT. This translates into CASSFRRGNTGAFF.

This sequence joins TRBV12-3 or TRBV12-4 and TRBJ1-1, with 9 bases that match TRBD1. Losses at the gene ends were 3 bases for V and 3 bases for J; bases not matched to a gene: 8. CDR3 length: 16 amino acids. The CDR3 nucleotides are TGTGCCAGCAGTTTTCTGGACAGGGGTTGGGACACTGAAGCTTTCTTT. It encodes CASSFLDRGWDTEAFF.

Concerning this clonotype: A junction boundary mismatches the germline segment, possibly from a read error. The chain recombines TRBV27 with TRBJ1-2; 8 bases are shared with TRBD1. Germline-derived CDR1 and CDR2 are MNHEY and SMNVEV (reference sequence). CDR3 length equals 15 residues. CDR3 sequence reads: CATSEHRTGNYGYTF. The CDR3 bases are TGTGCCACCAGTGAGCACCGGACAGGGAACTATGGCTACACCTTC.

This rearrangement joins TRBV7-8 to TRBJ2-7; D is unclear. CDR1 SGHVS and CDR2 FQNEAQ come from the germline V gene. The length of the CDR3 is 15 residues. V was cut by 5 bases and J by 3 bases, with 17 bases left in between. CDR3 sequence reads: CASSPLRGISYEQYF. CDR3 bases: TGTGCCAGCAGCCCATTGAGAGGTATTAGCTACGAGCAGTACTTC.

This clonotype has only a few counts. This chain connects TRBV11-1 to TRBJ2-1; TRBD2 aligns across 12 bases. CDR1 and CDR2 (germline): SGHAT, FQDESV (reference sequence). The CDR3 is 15 residues long. V shed 4 bases, J shed 7 bases, and the junction held 5 bases outside the gene matches. The CDR3 bases are TGTGCCAGCAGCTGGACTAGCGGGACGGGTAATGAGCAGTTCTTC. Its protein is CASSWTSGTGNEQFF.

This clonotype was detected many times. The rearrangement uses TRBV20-1 and TRBJ1-3, with TRBD1 matching over 7 bases. V shed 6 bases, J shed 6 bases, and the junction held 5 bases outside the gene matches. CDR1 is DFQATT and CDR2 is SNEGSKA in the germline V gene (reference sequence). There are 12 residues in the CDR3. The CDR3 DNA sequence: TGCAGTGCGAAAGGGACAGTAAACACCATATATTTT. Protein product: CSAKGTVNTIYF.

With respect to this clonotype: The junction differs from germline at one of its ends, possibly a read error. The V and J genes are TRBV20-1 and TRBJ2-6, with unresolved D. The CDR3 is 13 amino acids. Looked up from germline, CDR1 is DFQATT and CDR2 is SNEGSKA (reference sequence). The CDR3 sequence: CTARKSGPNVLTF. As DNA, the CDR3 is TGCACTGCACGGAAGTCTGGGCCCAACGTCCTGACTTTC.

In this sample, this clonotype turned up many times. This chain links TRBV25-1 with TRBJ2-1, with 10 bases that match TRBD2. There are 14 residues in the CDR3. Losses at the gene ends were 3 bases for V and 6 bases for J; bases not matched to a gene: 2. In germline, CDR1 is MGHDK, CDR2 SYGVNS. CDR3 nucleotide sequence: TGTGCCAGCAGTGATCTAGCGGGAGTCAATGAGCAGTTCTTC. This gives the protein CASSDLAGVNEQFF.

The chain combines TRBV6-1 with TRBJ2-7; 7 bases agree with TRBD1. There are 19 residues in the CDR3. Germline assignment: CDR1 MNHNS and CDR2 SASEGT. J gave up 2 bases and V 2 bases, and 18 bases lay outside the gene matches. The CDR3: CASSERPRGAGGQTYEQYF. In nucleotides, the CDR3 is TGTGCCAGCAGTGAACGACCCCGTGGGGCAGGGGGACAGACCTACGAGCAGTACTTC.

This clonotype has a count of ten or more. This chain joins TRBV20-1 and TRBJ1-1; D may be TRBD1 (6 bases). V was shortened by 6 bases and J by 0 bases, with 14 bases between the two germline ends. The CDR3 contains 14 residues. Germline V gives CDR1 DFQATT, CDR2 SNEGSKA (reference sequence). CDR3 in DNA: TGCAGTGCCGATAAAGACAGGCTGAACACTGAAGCTTTCTTT. Translating gives CSADKDRLNTEAFF.

The chain carries TRBV3-1 and TRBJ1-2, with D possibly being TRBD1 (5 bases). The V gene's germline CDR1 is LGHDT and CDR2 YNNKEL (reference sequence). V gave up 0 bases and J gave up 4 bases, with 15 bases separating them. This CDR3 spans 16 amino acids. CDR3 region: CASSQDPGDSPYGYTF. CDR3 DNA sequence: TGTGCCAGCAGCCAAGATCCGGGGGACTCCCCCTATGGCTACACCTTC.

Regarding this clonotype: A much larger clone sits a single nucleotide away, making a read error possible. The gene calls are TRBV2 and TRBJ1-5, with D possibly TRBD1 on 5 matching bases. CDR3 length: 14 residues. The germline CDR1 and CDR2 sequences are SNHLY and FYNNEI. The ends were cut back, 1 base at V and 5 bases at J, with 9 bases in the middle. CDR3 DNA: TGTGCCAGCAGTGAAGATCAGGGCGATCAGCCCCAGCATTTT. As protein: CASSEDQGDQPQHF.

V is TRBV7-9 and J is TRBJ2-1; D is perhaps TRBD2 (6 bases). V lost 1 base and J 8 bases, leaving 12 bases between the germline ends. This CDR3 contains 14 residues. CDR1 is SEHNR and CDR2 is FQNEAQ in the germline V gene (reference sequence). The CDR3 region is CASSLGDFFDEQFF. DNA for the CDR3: TGTGCCAGCAGCTTAGGGGACTTTTTCGATGAGCAGTTCTTC. The complete variable domain, with remaining parts taken from reference TRBV7-9 and TRBJ2-1, reads DTGVSQNPRHKITKRGQNVTFRCDPISEHNRLYWYRQTLGQGPEFLTYFQNEAQLEKSRLLSDRFSAERPKGSFSTLEIQRTEQGDSAMYLCASSLGDFFDEQFFGPGTRLTVL.

Regarding this clonotype: One base away lies a much larger clone, so this may be a sequencing read error. This rearrangement joins TRBV6-1 to TRBJ2-5, with 8 bases matching TRBD1. Trimming removed 7 bases from V and 3 bases from J; junction bases left unmatched: 7. The germline V gene encodes CDR1 MNHNS and CDR2 SASEGT. The length of the CDR3 is 14 residues. For the CDR3, the DNA is TGTGCCAGCAAGCCTTTGACAGGGGAAGAGACCCAGTACTTC. It is translated as CASKPLTGEETQYF.

This chain joins TRBV3-1 and TRBJ2-1; no firm D call. V dropped 6 bases and J dropped 4 bases, with 16 bases sitting between them. The CDR3 extends over 15 amino acids. Looked up from germline, CDR1 is LGHDT and CDR2 is YNNKEL (reference sequence). The CDR3 bases are TGTGCCAGCAGTCTTAAGGGTTTTACATACAATGAGCAGTTCTTC. It specifies CASSLKGFTYNEQFF.

This clonotype was recorded many times. This chain joins TRBV28 and TRBJ2-1; D unclear. Trimming cost V 6 bases and J 8 bases, with 20 bases left between them. The CDR3 covers 15 residues. Germline V gene sequence: CDR1 MDHEN, CDR2 SYDVKM. CDR3 loop: CASSLRSQFSHEQFF. CDR3 nucleotides: TGTGCCAGCAGCCTCCGGTCCCAGTTCTCCCATGAGCAGTTCTTC.

For this clonotype: This clone may be a read error of a much larger clone one base away. The chain combines TRBV24-1 with TRBJ1-2, with unresolved D. CDR1 is KGHDR and CDR2 is SFDVKD in the germline V gene. V gave up 12 bases and J gave up 4 bases, with 14 bases separating them. This CDR3 has 12 amino acids. CDR3 protein: CAGLTWTYGYTF. In DNA, the CDR3 is TGTGCCGGACTTACATGGACCTATGGCTACACCTTC.

This clonotype occurred many times. The chain carries TRBV27 and TRBJ2-7; tentatively, D is TRBD2 (5 bases). This CDR3 has 13 amino acids. Trimming stripped 5 bases from V and 3 bases from J, with 11 bases between. CDR1 MNHEY and CDR2 SMNVEV come from the germline V gene (reference sequence). CDR3 loop: CASSMRTGYEQYF. In nucleotides, the CDR3 is TGTGCCAGCAGTATGAGGACTGGCTACGAGCAGTACTTC.

This clonotype was observed once. The rearrangement uses TRBV20-1 and TRBJ2-1; tentative D call: TRBD2 (5 bases). V was pared by 5 bases and J by 14 bases, with 25 bases between. Germline V gene data show CDR1 as DFQATT and CDR2 as SNEGSKA (reference sequence). There are 14 residues in the CDR3. The CDR3 DNA sequence: TGCAGTGCTTATTCGACGGGGAACAACATTGCGAAGTTCTTC. This translates into CSAYSTGNNIAKFF.

The CDR3 region is CSVGGSSLYNEQFF. Written as DNA, the CDR3 is TGCAGTGTCGGTGGGTCTAGCTTGTACAATGAGCAGTTCTTC. The V and J genes are TRBV20-1 and TRBJ2-1; D perhaps matches TRBD2 (5 bases). Germline V gene lookup returns CDR1 DFQATT and CDR2 SNEGSKA (reference sequence). The CDR3 has 14 amino acids. V shed 7 bases and J shed 4 bases, with 17 bases lying between them.

For this clonotype: This CDR3 is missing its conserved last phenylalanine or tryptophan, likely due to a read error. J is TRBJ2-5 and V is TRBV14; D may correspond to TRBD1 or TRBD2 (6 bases each). Germline V CDR1 and CDR2: SGHDN, FVKESK. The CDR3 length is 15 residues. The V end lost 0 bases, the J end lost 1 base, and 9 bases lay between the germline ends. The CDR3 bases are TGTGCCAGCAGCCAAGATACGGGGGCCCAAGAGACCCAGTACTTA. Amino acid sequence: CASSQDTGAQETQYL.

This clonotype was counted between two and nine times. This chain joins TRBV19 and TRBJ2-1; no clear D gene. Germline assignment: CDR1 LNHDA and CDR2 SQIVND (reference sequence). This CDR3 spans 16 amino acids. The ends were cut back, 5 bases at V and 1 base at J, with 15 bases in the middle. CDR3 region: CASSSEESPSYNEQFF. The CDR3 DNA reads TGTGCCAGTAGTTCAGAGGAGTCTCCGTCCTACAATGAGCAGTTCTTC.

Points on this clonotype: A much larger clone differs by one base, so this may be a read error. The chain is built from TRBV6-2 or TRBV6-3 and TRBJ2-1; 12 bases align to TRBD2. CDR3 length: 14 residues. Germline V gene sequence: CDR1 MNHEY, CDR2 SVGEGT. The CDR3: CATWTSGNYNEQLF. For the CDR3, the DNA is TGTGCCACCTGGACTAGCGGGAACTACAATGAGCAGCTCTTC.

This clonotype was detected a few times. J is TRBJ2-1 and V is TRBV12-2. TRBV12-2 is a pseudogene locus. The CDR3 sequence is 19 residues long. CDR3 loop: CASRFRSIGCGSSYNEQFF. The CDR3 nucleotides are TGTGCAAGTCGCTTTCGTTCCATTGGGTGCGGCAGCTCCTACAATGAGCAGTTCTTC.

The chain uses TRBV19 and TRBJ1-2, with D uncertain. V lost 4 bases and J 4 bases, leaving 10 bases between the germline ends. The CDR3 is 13 amino acids. The V gene's germline CDR1 is LNHDA and CDR2 SQIVND (reference sequence). This CDR3 reads CASSTTVTYGYTF. The CDR3 DNA is TGTGCCAGTAGTACGACGGTCACCTATGGCTACACCTTC.

This clonotype was counted only a few times. One junction end does not reproduce the germline sequence, and a read error may be involved. The genes are TRBV12-3 or TRBV12-4 and TRBJ1-1, with TRBD1 as a possible D gene (5 bases). The CDR3 extends over 13 amino acids. CDR3 amino acids: CANSLGHDTEAFF. CDR3 bases: TGTGCCAACAGTCTTGGACATGACACTGAAGCTTTCTTT.

V usage is TRBV19 and J usage is TRBJ2-1, with D maybe TRBD2 (6 bases). This CDR3 has 14 amino acids. The V and J ends lost 4 bases and 9 bases respectively, with 16 bases between them. Germline CDR1 LNHDA, CDR2 SQIVND (reference sequence). For the CDR3, the DNA is TGTGCCAGTAGTACGTCCGGGGGATTAAGTGAGCAGTTCTTC. This codes for CASSTSGGLSEQFF.